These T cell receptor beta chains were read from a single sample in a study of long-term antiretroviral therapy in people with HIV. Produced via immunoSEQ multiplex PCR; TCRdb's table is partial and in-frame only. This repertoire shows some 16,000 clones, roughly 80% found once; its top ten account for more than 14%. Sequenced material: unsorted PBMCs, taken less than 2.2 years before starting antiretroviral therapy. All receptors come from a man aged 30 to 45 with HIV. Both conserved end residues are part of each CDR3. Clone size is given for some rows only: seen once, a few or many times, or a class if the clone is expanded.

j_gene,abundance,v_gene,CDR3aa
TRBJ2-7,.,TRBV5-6,CASSGRGRSAYEQYF
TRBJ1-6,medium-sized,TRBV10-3,CAISTGENSPLHF
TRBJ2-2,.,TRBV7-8,CASSLGGDRELFF
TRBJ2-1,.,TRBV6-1,CASSGSGTRFNEQFF
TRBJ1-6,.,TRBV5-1,CASSSVNNSPLHF
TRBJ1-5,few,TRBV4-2,CASSQELREQPQHF
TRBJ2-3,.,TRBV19,CASSTAGITRPDTQYF
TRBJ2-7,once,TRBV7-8,CASSPPSLAYEQYF
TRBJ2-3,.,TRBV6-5,CASSYRAASSTDTQYF
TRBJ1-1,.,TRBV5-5,CASKRGTEAFF
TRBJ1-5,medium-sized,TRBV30,CAWSTGTGIQPQHF
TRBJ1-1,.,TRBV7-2,CASSFSVIDTEAFF
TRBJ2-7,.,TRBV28,CASSLVGGPMYEQYF
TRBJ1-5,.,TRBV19,CASGDGQGGNQPQHF
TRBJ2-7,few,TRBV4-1,CASSSGTGGYEQYF
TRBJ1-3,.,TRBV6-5,CASSYGTEPSGNTIYF
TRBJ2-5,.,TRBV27,CASSSLSVSGGETQYF
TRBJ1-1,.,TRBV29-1,CSVRVVGTEAFF
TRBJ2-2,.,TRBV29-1,CSVRPPYPNTGELFF
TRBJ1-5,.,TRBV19,CASSIGAQSNQPQHF
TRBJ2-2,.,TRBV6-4,CAKDRDPKAGELFF
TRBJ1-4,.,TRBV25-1,CASTSGATNEKLFF
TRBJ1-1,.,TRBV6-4,CASSSGTENTEAFF
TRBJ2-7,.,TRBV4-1,CASEPGTQYEQYF
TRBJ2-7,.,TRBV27,CASSLRGSYEQYF
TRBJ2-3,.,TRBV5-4,CASSLGATGTQYF
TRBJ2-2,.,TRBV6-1,CASPPGTDTGELFF